A selection of T cell receptor beta chains follows, all from one sample in a study of T cell responses to AZD1222 COVID-19 vaccine. Using immunoSEQ multiplex PCR, the repertoire was profiled, and TCRdb retains in-frame clones only, with some absent. The sample gives approximately 120,000 clones, over 90% of which show up once; roughly 0.91% is in the top ten. Sample: peripheral blood, taken on day 0 of AZD1222 vaccination. The receptor source for this set is an adult in good health. CDR3s include the opening cysteine and the closing phenylalanine or tryptophan. A D gene is named only where the DNA matches it firmly. Not all rows give a size; the values are once, few, many and, for expanded clones, a class.

NA	TRBJ2-1	NA	TRBV10-3	TGTGCCATCAGTGGGACTAACCGGGGCAATGAGCAGTTCTTC	CAISGTNRGNEQFF
NA	TRBJ1-5	NA	TRBV27	TGTGCCAGCAGCCCAAGGGACAACCTTGCCCAACAGCCCCAGCATTTT	CASSPRDNLAQQPQHF
NA	TRBJ2-2	TRBD1	TRBV3-1/TRBV3-2	TGTGCCAGCAGCGCCCGGGACAGGGGGCGGGTGACCGGGGAGCTGTTTTTT	CASSARDRGRVTGELFF
few	TRBJ1-1	NA	TRBV20-1	TGCAGTGCTAGTAGTTTTGAGGGCCGGTGGACTGAAGCTTTCTTT	CSASSFEGRWTEAFF
NA	TRBJ2-7	TRBD1	TRBV13	TGTGCCAGCAGCGCCGGACAGGGGATGGGGGAGCAGTACTTC	CASSAGQGMGEQYF
NA	TRBJ2-3	NA	TRBV6-5	TGTGCCAGCAGTTACGGTGGCAGGGGTACAGATACGCAGTATTTT	CASSYGGRGTDTQYF
once	TRBJ1-2	NA	TRBV10-3	TGTGCCATCAGTGAGTCGCTGGACGCCACGATCTATGGCTACACCTTC	CAISESLDATIYGYTF
once	TRBJ2-2	TRBD1	TRBV10-3	TGTGCCACCACAGGGGGCCCGAACACCGGGGAGCTGTTTTTT	CATTGGPNTGELFF
NA	TRBJ2-7	TRBD1	TRBV4-1	TGCGCCAGCAGCCAAGAAAAGCGACGGGACAGGCTCTCCTACGAGCAGTACTTC	CASSQEKRRDRLSYEQYF
NA	TRBJ1-5	NA	TRBV6-6	TGTGCCAGCAGAAGAGATACTCAGCCCCAGCATTTT	CASRRDTQPQHF
NA	TRBJ2-3	NA	TRBV7-9	TGTGCCAGCAGCCCCCCAAGGACAGACGCGTACACAGATACGCAGTATTTT	CASSPPRTDAYTDTQYF
once	TRBJ1-1	NA	TRBV2	TGTGCCAGCAGCGTTTCAGGGGCTAGCACTGAAGCTTTCTTT	CASSVSGASTEAFF
NA	TRBJ1-1	TRBD1	TRBV5-1	TGCGCCAGCAGCTTAACAGGGGGCGAGGGCACTGAAGCTTTCTTT	CASSLTGGEGTEAFF
NA	TRBJ2-7	TRBD2	TRBV2	TGTGCCACCGCAAGGAGCGGGGGGGCCGTTACTCTCTCCTACGAGCAGTACTTC	CATARSGGAVTLSYEQYF
NA	TRBJ1-1	NA	TRBV6-1	TGTGCCAGCAGTGACGGGGTGTGGACTGAAGCTTTCTTT	CASSDGVWTEAFF
NA	TRBJ1-2	TRBD1	TRBV9	TGTGCCAGCAGCTTTTGGGACAGGGGGCAGAATGGCTACACCTTC	CASSFWDRGQNGYTF
NA	TRBJ1-5	TRBD1	TRBV28	TGTGCCAGCGGGGCAGGGGGAGGTCGCAATCAGCCCCAGCATTTT	CASGAGGGRNQPQHF